In its sample, the clone carrying this T cell receptor (beta chain) was seen many times. CDR3 length: 15 residues. Trimming at V came to 7 bases and at J to 6 bases, leaving 7 bases not matched to a gene. Germline loops: CDR1 SGHTA, CDR2 FQGTGA. The entry originates in a study of T-cell memory formation after mild COVID-19. TCRdb itself ran the 5' RACE reads through MiXCR, one entry per CDR3 protein. The sample records 550,000 to 700,000 distinct CDR3 sequences, 15% to 20% being singletons. The clonotype was recovered from an adult woman who had mild COVID-19 (a few samples of this study predate the infection). Cell type and time point are not known. The specimen sequenced was PBMCs or a T cell subset sorted from them (not recorded which). The chain couples TRBV7-3 to TRBJ2-2; 11 bases align to TRBD1. CDR3 sequence (DNA): TGTGCCAGCAAAGAGGGGACAGGGGGATCCGGGGAGCTGTTTTTT. Residues: CASKEGTGGSGELFF.